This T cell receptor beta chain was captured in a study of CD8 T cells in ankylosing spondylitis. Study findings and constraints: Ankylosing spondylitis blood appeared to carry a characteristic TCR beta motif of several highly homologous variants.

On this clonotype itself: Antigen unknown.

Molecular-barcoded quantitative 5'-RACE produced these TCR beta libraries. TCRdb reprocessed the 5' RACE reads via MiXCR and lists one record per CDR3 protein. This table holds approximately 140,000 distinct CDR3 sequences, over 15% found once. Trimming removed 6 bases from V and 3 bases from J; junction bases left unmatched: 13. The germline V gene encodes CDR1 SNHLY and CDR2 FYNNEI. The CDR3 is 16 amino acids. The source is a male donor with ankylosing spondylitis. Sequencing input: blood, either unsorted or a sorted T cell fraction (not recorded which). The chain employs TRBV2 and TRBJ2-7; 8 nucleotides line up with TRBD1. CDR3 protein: CASRDPSQGAFYEQYF. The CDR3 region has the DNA TGTGCCAGCAGAGATCCATCGCAGGGGGCTTTCTACGAGCAGTACTTC.